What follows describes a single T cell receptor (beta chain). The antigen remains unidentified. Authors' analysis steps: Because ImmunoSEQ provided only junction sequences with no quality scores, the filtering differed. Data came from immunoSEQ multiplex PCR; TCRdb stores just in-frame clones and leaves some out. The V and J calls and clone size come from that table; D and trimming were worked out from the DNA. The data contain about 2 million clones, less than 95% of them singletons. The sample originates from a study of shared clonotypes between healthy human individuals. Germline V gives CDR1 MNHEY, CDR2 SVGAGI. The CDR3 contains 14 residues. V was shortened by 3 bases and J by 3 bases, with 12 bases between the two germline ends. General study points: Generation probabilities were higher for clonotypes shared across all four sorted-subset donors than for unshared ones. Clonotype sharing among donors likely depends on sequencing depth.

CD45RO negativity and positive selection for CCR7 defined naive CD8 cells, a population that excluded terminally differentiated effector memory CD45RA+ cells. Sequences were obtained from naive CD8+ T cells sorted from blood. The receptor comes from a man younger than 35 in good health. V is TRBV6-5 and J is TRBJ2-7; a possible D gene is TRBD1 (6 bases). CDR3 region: CASSYGQGHYEQYF. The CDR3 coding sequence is TGTGCCAGCAGTTATGGTCAGGGACACTACGAGCAGTACTTC.